Listed below are T cell receptor beta chains from one sample, sequenced in a study of T cells in Graves' hyperthyroidism and ophthalmopathy. TCRdb ran MiXCR on the multiplex PCR reads and lists one entry per CDR3 protein. The table includes approximately 600,000 distinct CDR3 sequences, under 25% detected once. Material: blood. The source is a man aged 30-40 years with Graves' ophthalmopathy. The conserved cysteine and the conserved F or W are not part of the CDR3 here. The D gene is left open where the match is weak.

J	V	D	CDR3
TRBJ2-1	TRBV19	NA	ASSTTTGPWQF
TRBJ1-2	TRBV5-1	NA	ASSSSYVGGYT
TRBJ1-4	TRBV7-8	NA	ASSPHSSGTGMIRPTGEKLF
TRBJ1-5	TRBV20-1	NA	SARVGGNGNQPQH
TRBJ2-1	TRBV20-1	NA	SARDKSRRLVGNNEQF
TRBJ2-3	TRBV2	NA	ASSEREQVSTDTQY
TRBJ2-7	TRBV27	NA	ASGYESYEQY
TRBJ1-1	TRBV7-2	NA	ASSLGVGLNTEAF
TRBJ1-4	TRBV12-3/TRBV12-4	NA	ASSPLQGQNEKLF
TRBJ2-4	TRBV5-4	NA	ASSLEGTKNIQY
TRBJ2-3	TRBV10-3	NA	AISEQGPGTDTQY
TRBJ2-1	TRBV29-1	NA	SVESDLYNEQF
TRBJ2-3	TRBV6-2/TRBV6-3	NA	ASSGGETDTQY
TRBJ2-2	TRBV28	TRBD2	ASSPTTSGTGELF
TRBJ2-7	TRBV30	NA	TWSLGDSRYEQY
TRBJ2-2	TRBV9	NA	ASSAIPRYNTGELF
TRBJ2-3	TRBV7-3	TRBD2	ASSSTSGRGDTQY
TRBJ2-1	TRBV2	TRBD2	ASREGSGRGNKQF
TRBJ1-3	TRBV27	NA	ASSGGTDSRNTIY
TRBJ1-1	TRBV25-1	NA	ASRRLGSPAF
TRBJ2-2	TRBV9	NA	ASSVEPTGELF
TRBJ2-1	TRBV2	NA	ATASYNEQF
TRBJ2-1	TRBV27	TRBD1	ASSSTGASNEQF
TRBJ2-1	TRBV20-1	TRBD1	RGSIGQGAYEQF
TRBJ2-2	TRBV5-1	NA	ASNRDIENGELF
TRBJ2-1	TRBV7-9	TRBD2	ASSVSGRANEQF
TRBJ2-1	TRBV5-1	TRBD1	ASTGQNYNEQF
TRBJ2-5	TRBV29-1	NA	SVLRGVETQY
TRBJ1-2	TRBV3-1	NA	ASSPGLPYGYT
TRBJ1-5	TRBV3-1	TRBD1	ASSQRVGQGVYQPQH
TRBJ2-2	TRBV7-2	TRBD1	ASSSPSPETGPTGELF
TRBJ2-2	TRBV4-1	TRBD1	ASSRLGQTNTGELF
TRBJ1-1	TRBV27	NA	PPGTEAF
TRBJ1-5	TRBV19	TRBD1	ASSIDNRDSYNQPQH
TRBJ2-5	TRBV3-1	TRBD1	ASSPRTGTETQY
TRBJ1-5	TRBV6-5	NA	ASSYSGPSNQPQH
TRBJ2-2	TRBV9	TRBD2	ASSVEVAGATGELF
TRBJ2-1	TRBV25-1	TRBD2	ASSGRLAGGHNEQF
TRBJ2-7	TRBV6-1	TRBD1	ASKGTGGFGEQY
TRBJ2-7	TRBV7-8	TRBD1	ASSVTGTGSYEQY
TRBJ1-1	TRBV27	NA	ASSYRVMNTEAF
TRBJ1-5	TRBV28	NA	ASSMARGGPPGSQPQH
TRBJ2-1	TRBV7-9	TRBD2	ASNLAGAYNEQF
TRBJ2-1	TRBV2	TRBD1	ASSESTGLYNEQF
TRBJ1-1	TRBV12-3/TRBV12-4	NA	ASRYRSSEAF
TRBJ2-3	TRBV9	TRBD2	ASSVVGEGLYTQY
TRBJ2-1	TRBV25-1	TRBD2	ASSAAGPSYNEQF
TRBJ2-3	TRBV27	TRBD2	ASYPIKREATDTQY